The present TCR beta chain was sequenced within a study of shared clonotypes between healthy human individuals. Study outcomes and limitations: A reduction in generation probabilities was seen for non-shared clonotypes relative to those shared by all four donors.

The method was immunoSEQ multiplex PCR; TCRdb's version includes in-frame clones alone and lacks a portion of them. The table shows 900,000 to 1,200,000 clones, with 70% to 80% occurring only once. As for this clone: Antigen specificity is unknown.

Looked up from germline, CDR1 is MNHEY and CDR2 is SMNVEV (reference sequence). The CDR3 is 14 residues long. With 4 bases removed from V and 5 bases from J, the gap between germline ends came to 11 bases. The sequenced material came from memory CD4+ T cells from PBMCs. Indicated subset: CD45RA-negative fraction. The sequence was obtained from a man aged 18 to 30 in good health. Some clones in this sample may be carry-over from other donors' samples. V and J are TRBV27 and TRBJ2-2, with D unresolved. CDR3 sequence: CASSSSSKTGELFF. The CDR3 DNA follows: TGTGCCAGCAGTTCCTCCTCAAAAACCGGGGAGCTGTTTTTT.